This T cell receptor beta chain derives from a study of identical twins. Study conclusions and caveats: Excess low generation probability was seen in twin-shared out-of-frame alpha sequences. Beta out-of-frame twin sharing showed a weaker excess.

This clonotype appeared a few times. As yet, its antigen is unknown. MiXCR was run by TCRdb on the 5' RACE reads, yielding one entry per CDR3 protein. The profile shows 700,000 or so distinct CDR3 sequences, 8.6% of them singletons. V lost 7 bases and J lost 6; bases outside the gene matches: 11. Germline loops: CDR1 MNHNS, CDR2 SASEGT. The CDR3 sequence is 15 residues long. These data also featured in a second study, about yellow fever vaccine responses in identical twins.

The sample was PBMCs. The rearrangement joins TRBV6-1 to TRBJ2-5, with 10 bases that match TRBD1. This clonotype was obtained from a woman younger than 30 in good health. CDR3 nucleotide sequence: TGTGCCAGCACGGAAGGACAGGGGGGAGGAAAGACCCAGTACTTC. Its translation: CASTEGQGGGKTQYF.